The clone carrying this T cell receptor beta chain has more than one count but fewer than ten. The antigen remains unidentified. One entry per CDR3 protein, called by TCRdb with MiXCR from the reads. The table includes around 170,000 distinct CDR3 sequences, over 13% detected once. This specimen comes from a study of T cell repertoires in cytomegalovirus infection. Study-level information: CMV infection and matching HLA type were both indicated by public TCR beta signatures.

The CDR3 runs 16 residues. CDR1 LGHNA and CDR2 YSLEER come from the germline V gene. The V and J ends lost 2 bases and 9 bases respectively, with 20 bases between them. Findings and limits, study-wide: Across the ex vivo response, the dominant clonotypes were HLA-C-restricted CMV-specific TCR beta clonotypes.

This TCR derives from a human donor in good health (CMV status not recorded). Some clones in this sample may be carry-over from other donors' samples. Source material: PBMCs. The chain carries TRBV4-3 and TRBJ2-1; unclear D gene. The CDR3 sequence is CASSQSPGWPRGEQFF. The CDR3 coding sequence is TGCGCCAGCAGCCAATCCCCGGGCTGGCCCCGTGGTGAGCAGTTCTTC.